The 3 T cell receptor beta chains reported below all come from one sample, sequenced in a study of cytomegalovirus exposure and HLA in healthy donors. A multiplex PCR was run with 60 Vbeta primers and 13 Jbeta primers. The repertoire was sequenced with immunoSEQ multiplex PCR; TCRdb's copy has only in-frame clones and lacks some. The sample data list approximately 130,000 clones. Sequences were obtained from PBMCs. The source is a woman aged 60 to 75 in good health and CMV-seronegative.

The chain combines TRBV10-2 with TRBJ1-3, with a tentative D call TRBD1 (6 bases). Germline values: CDR1 WSHSY, CDR2 SAAADI. Deletions cut 6 bases from V and 1 base from J, with 10 bases between. The CDR3 contains 14 residues. As DNA, the CDR3 is TGCGCCAGCAGCCAGGGGCAATCTGGAAACACCATATATTTT. Its protein product is CASSQGQSGNTIYF.

CDR3 in amino acids: CASSLDRAQYNSPLHF. CDR3 in DNA: TGTGCCAGCAGTTTGGACAGGGCCCAATATAATTCACCCCTCCACTTT. The chain employs TRBV6-5 and TRBJ1-6; TRBD1 matches at 8 bases. The length of the CDR3 is 16 residues. With V trimmed by 4 bases and J by 4 bases, 6 bases remained unmatched. Germline values: CDR1 MNHEY, CDR2 SVGAGI.

The chain is built from TRBV5-1 and TRBJ2-5; D possibly corresponds to TRBD1 (5 bases). Germline CDR1 SGHRS, CDR2 YFSETQ. V gave up 2 bases and J gave up 2 bases, with 16 bases separating them. The CDR3 is 16 amino acids. DNA of the CDR3: TGCGCCAGCAGCTTCAGGACAAATATAGGGCAAGAGACCCAGTACTTC. Translating gives CASSFRTNIGQETQYF.